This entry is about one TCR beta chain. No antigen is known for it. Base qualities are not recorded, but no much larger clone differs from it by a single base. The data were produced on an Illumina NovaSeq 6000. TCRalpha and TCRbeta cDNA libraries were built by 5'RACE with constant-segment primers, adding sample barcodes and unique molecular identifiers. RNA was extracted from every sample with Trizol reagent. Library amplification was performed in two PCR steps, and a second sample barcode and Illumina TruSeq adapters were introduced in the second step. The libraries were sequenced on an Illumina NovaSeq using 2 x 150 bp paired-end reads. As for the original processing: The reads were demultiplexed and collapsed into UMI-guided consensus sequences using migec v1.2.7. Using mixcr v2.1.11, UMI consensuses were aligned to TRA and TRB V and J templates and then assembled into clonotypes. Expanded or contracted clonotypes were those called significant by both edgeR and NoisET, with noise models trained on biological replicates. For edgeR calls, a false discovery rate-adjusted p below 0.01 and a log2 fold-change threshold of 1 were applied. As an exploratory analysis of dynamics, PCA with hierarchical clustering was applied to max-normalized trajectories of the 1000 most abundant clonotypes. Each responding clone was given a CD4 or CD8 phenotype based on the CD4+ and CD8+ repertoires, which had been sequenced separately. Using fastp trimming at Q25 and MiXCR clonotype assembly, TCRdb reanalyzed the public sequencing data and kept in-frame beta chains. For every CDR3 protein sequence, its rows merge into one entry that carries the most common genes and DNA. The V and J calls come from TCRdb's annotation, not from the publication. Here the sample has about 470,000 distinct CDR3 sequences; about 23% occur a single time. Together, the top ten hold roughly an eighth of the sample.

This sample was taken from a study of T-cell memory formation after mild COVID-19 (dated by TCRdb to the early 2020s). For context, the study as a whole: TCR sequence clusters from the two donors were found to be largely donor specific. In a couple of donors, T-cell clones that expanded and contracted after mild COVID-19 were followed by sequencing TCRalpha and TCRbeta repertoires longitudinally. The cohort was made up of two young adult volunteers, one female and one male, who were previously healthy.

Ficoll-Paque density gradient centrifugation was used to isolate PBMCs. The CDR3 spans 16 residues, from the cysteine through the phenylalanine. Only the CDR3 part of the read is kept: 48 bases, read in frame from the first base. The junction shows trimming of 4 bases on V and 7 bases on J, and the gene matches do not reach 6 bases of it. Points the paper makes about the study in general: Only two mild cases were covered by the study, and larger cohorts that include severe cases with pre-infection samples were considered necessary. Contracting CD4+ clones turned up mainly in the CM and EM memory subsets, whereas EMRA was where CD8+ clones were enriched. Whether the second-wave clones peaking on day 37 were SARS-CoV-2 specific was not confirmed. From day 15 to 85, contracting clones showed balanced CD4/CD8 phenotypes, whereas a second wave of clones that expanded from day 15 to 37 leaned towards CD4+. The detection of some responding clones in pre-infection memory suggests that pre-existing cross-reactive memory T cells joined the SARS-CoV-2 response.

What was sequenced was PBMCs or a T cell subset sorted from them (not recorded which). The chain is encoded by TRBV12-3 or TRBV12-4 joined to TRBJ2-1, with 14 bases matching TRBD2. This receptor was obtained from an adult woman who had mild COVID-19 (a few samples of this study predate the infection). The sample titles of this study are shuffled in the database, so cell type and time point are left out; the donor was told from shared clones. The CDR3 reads CASSSRTSGRSNEQFF. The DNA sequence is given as TGTGCCAGCAGTTCTCGGACTAGCGGGAGGTCTAATGAGCAGTTCTTC.